This is a list of T cell receptor beta chains from one sample in a study of T cells in Graves' hyperthyroidism and ophthalmopathy. Via MiXCR, TCRdb re-called the multiplex PCR reads, giving one row per CDR3 protein. Of approximately 700,000 distinct CDR3 sequences in the sample, roughly 45% were seen once. What was sequenced was peripheral blood or thyroid tissue (not recorded which). These TCRs come from an adult man with Graves' disease, either hyperthyroidism or ophthalmopathy (not recorded which). CDR3s leave out the opening cysteine and the closing phenylalanine or tryptophan.

v_call	j_call	cdr3_aa
TRBV5-1	TRBJ2-7	ASSSRSGTSGSLGRDEQY
TRBV5-1	TRBJ2-5	ASSWVSGETQY
TRBV7-9	TRBJ1-1	ASSLVGSGGTEAF
TRBV20-1	TRBJ1-4	SARDPLNEKLF
TRBV20-1	TRBJ2-7	SASHNRGREQY
TRBV5-1	TRBJ1-6	ASSLTGQGGNSPLH
TRBV7-4	TRBJ2-7	ASSRQGTGVGEQY
TRBV10-3	TRBJ2-7	AISESGTGNFTSYEQY
TRBV15	TRBJ1-4	ATSSVESEKLF
TRBV15	TRBJ1-6	ATSRGGGRDNSPLH
TRBV10-3	TRBJ2-5	AISQEPTTETQY
TRBV5-1	TRBJ2-2	ASSLLAGEGGDRELF
TRBV4-1	TRBJ1-3	ASSKQGSSGNTIY
TRBV14	TRBJ2-7	ASSGRVSYEQY
TRBV29-1	TRBJ2-1	SAPPGLGSHEQF
TRBV6-6	TRBJ2-5	ASSYRLGSSQETQY
TRBV25-1	TRBJ2-7	ASSPITRSSYEQY
TRBV7-8	TRBJ2-5	ASSFKGRGGETQY
TRBV25-1	TRBJ1-2	ASRGGAYGYT
TRBV24-1	TRBJ1-4	ATSDLGPGGDEKLF
TRBV7-2	TRBJ1-2	ASSRAGQGSGYT
TRBV5-8	TRBJ1-1	ASSFWGDEAF
TRBV13	TRBJ2-7	ASRKQGPSSYEQY
TRBV19	TRBJ1-1	AWRMERTGPF
TRBV5-1	TRBJ1-1	AQGGGTEAF
TRBV19	TRBJ2-7	ASSTDHSYEQY
TRBV29-1	TRBJ1-6	SVATGGSYNSPLH
TRBV19	TRBJ2-5	ASSFWGIPRDQETQY
TRBV6-5	TRBJ2-5	ASSYPGLAGKETQY
TRBV2	TRBJ1-5	ASSERILNQPQH
TRBV10-3	TRBJ1-1	AIKGMGQSRPF
TRBV7-9	TRBJ1-2	ASSLEPRVPNYGYT
TRBV10-3	TRBJ1-6	AVRDRDNSPLH
TRBV29-1	TRBJ1-2	SPGGNYGYT
TRBV2	TRBJ1-3	ANGQGATFSGNTTY
TRBV20-1	TRBJ1-5	SAEGGQGSNQPQH
TRBV11-1	TRBJ2-7	ASSLDDYNQQY
TRBV25-1	TRBJ1-6	ASSDPRQGNSPLH
TRBV15	TRBJ2-7	ATSADSPYEQY
TRBV2	TRBJ1-6	ASSEGSYNSPLH